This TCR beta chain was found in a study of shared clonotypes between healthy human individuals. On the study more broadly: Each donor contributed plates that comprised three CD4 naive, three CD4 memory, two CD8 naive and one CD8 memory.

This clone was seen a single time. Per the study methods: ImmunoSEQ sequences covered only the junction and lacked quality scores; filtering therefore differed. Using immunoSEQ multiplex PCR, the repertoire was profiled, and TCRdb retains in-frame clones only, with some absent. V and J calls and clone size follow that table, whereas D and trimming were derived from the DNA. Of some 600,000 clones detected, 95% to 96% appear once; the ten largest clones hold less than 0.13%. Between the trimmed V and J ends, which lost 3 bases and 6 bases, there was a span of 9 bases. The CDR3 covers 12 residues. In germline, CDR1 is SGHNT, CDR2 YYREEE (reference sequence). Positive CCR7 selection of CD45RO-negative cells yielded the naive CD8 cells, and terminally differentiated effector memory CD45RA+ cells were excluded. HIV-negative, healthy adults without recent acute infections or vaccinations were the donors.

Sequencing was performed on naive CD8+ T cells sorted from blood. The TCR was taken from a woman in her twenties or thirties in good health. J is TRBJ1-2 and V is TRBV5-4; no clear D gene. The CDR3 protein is CASSSMGNGYTF. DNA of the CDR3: TGTGCCAGCAGCTCGATGGGTAATGGCTACACCTTC.